The TCR beta chain described here comes from a study of human T cells and chemical hapten exposure. Across the study: Diphenylcyclopropenone was administered weekly to the scalp of patients throughout the approximately 25-week study. Patch testing was performed with 0.01% DPC on the upper back, with reading at 6 days. Among samples, TCR yields varied mainly because of small differences in pooled library volume.

This CDR3 spans 19 amino acids. Germline V gene sequence: CDR1 MGHRA, CDR2 YSYEKL. Trimming at V came to 0 bases and at J to 5 bases, leaving 13 bases not matched to a gene. Attachment of unique molecular identifiers to individual cDNA molecules was performed in the library. Via MiXCR, TCRdb re-called the RACE reads, giving one row per CDR3 protein. The sample lists 300,000 to 400,000 distinct CDR3 sequences; roughly 6.9% were seen once. As to time point: patch test 1, 2 weeks after DPC sensitization. Treatment meaning: therapeutic diphenylcyclopropenone sensitization with weekly scalp DPC. The sample was whole blood, taken in connection with sensitization to the hapten diphenylcyclopropenone (DPC). The chain is built from TRBV4-1 and TRBJ2-1, with TRBD1 matching over 10 bases. This receptor was obtained from a woman younger than 35 with alopecia areata. Some clones in this sample may be carry-over from other donors' samples. The CDR3 reads CASSQDPGQGRASHNEQFF. CDR3 nucleotide sequence: TGCGCCAGCAGCCAAGATCCGGGACAGGGGCGCGCATCCCACAATGAGCAGTTCTTC.